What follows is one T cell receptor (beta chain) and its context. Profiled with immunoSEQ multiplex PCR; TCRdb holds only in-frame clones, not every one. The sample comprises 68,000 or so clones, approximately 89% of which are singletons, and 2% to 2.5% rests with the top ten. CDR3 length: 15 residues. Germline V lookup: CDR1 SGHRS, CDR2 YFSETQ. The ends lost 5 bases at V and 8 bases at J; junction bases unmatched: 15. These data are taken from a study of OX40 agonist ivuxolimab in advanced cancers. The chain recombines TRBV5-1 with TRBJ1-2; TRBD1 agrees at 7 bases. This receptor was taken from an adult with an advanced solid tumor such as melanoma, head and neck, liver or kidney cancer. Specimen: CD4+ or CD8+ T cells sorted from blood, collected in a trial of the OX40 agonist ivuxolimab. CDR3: CASRNSPGTASGYTF. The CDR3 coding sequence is TGCGCCAGCAGGAATAGTCCCGGGACAGCCTCCGGCTACACCTTC. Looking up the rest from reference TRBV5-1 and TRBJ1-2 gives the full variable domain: KAGVTQTPRYLIKTRGQQVTLSCSPISGHRSVSWYQQTPGQGLQFLFEYFSETQRNKGNFPGRFSGRQFSNSRSEMNVSTLELGDSALYLCASRNSPGTASGYTFGSGTRLTVV.